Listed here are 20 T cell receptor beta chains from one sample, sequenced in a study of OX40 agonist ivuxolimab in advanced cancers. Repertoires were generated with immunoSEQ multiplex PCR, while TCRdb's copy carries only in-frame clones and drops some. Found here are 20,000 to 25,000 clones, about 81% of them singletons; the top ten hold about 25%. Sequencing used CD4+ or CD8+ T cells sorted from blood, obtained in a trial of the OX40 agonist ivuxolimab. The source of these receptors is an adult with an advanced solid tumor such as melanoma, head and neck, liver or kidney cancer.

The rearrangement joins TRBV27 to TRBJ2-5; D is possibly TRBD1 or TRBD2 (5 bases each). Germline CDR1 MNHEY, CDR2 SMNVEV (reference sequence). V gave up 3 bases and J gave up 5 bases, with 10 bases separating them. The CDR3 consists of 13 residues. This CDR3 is CASSLGWGETQYF. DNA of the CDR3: TGTGCCAGCAGTTTGGGGTGGGGGGAGACCCAGTACTTC.

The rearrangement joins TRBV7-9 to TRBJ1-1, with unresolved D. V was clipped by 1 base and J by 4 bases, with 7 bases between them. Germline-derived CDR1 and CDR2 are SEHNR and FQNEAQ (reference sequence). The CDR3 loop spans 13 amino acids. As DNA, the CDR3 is TGTGCCAGCAGCTTAGGAAGGATCACTGAAGCTTTCTTT. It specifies CASSLGRITEAFF.

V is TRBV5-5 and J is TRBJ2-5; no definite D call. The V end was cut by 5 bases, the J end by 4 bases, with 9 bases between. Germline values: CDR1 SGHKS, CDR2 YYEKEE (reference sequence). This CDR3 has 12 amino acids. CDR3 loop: CASSSASETQYF. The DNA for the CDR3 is TGTGCCAGCAGTTCTGCCTCAGAGACCCAGTACTTC.

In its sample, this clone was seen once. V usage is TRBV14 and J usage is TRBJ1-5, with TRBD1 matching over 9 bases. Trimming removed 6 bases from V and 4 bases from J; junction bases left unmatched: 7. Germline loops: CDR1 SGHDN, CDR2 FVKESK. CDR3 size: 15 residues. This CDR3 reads CASRDPGQGNQPQHF. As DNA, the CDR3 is TGTGCCAGCAGAGACCCGGGACAGGGTAATCAGCCCCAGCATTTT. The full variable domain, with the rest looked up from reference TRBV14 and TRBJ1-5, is EAGVTQFPSHSVIEKGQTVTLRCDPISGHDNLYWYRRVMGKEIKFLLHFVKESKQDESGMPNNRFLAERTGGTYSTLKVQPAELEDSGVYFCASRDPGQGNQPQHFGDGTRLSIL.

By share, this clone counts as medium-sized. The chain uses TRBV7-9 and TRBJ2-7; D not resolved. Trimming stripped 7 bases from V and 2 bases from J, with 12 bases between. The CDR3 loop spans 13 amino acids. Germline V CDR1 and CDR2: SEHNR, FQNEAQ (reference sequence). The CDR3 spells CASTESDPYEQYF. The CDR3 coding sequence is TGTGCCAGCACCGAATCGGACCCCTACGAGCAGTACTTC.

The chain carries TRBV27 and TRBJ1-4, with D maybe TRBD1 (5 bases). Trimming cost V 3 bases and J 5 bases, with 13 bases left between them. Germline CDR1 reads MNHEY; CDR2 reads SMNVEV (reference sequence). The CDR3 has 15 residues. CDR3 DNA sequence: TGTGCCAGCAGTTTCTCGGCAGGGCAAAATGAAAAACTGTTTTTT. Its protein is CASSFSAGQNEKLFF. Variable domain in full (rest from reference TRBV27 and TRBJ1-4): EAQVTQNPRYLITVTGKKLTVTCSQNMNHEYMSWYRQDPGLGLRQIYYSMNVEVTDKGDVPEGYKVSRKEKRNFPLILESPSPNQTSLYFCASSFSAGQNEKLFFGSGTQLSVL.

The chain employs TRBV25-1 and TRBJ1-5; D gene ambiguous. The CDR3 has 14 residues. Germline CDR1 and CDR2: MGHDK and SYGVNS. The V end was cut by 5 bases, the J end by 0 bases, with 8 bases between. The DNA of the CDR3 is TGTGCCAGCAGTCAGGTCTATAGCAATCAGCCCCAGCATTTT. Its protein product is CASSQVYSNQPQHF.

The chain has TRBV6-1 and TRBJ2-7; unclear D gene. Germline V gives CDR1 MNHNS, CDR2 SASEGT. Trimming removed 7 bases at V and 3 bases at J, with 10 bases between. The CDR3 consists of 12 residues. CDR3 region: CASTGPLYEQYF. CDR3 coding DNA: TGTGCCAGCACTGGACCGCTCTACGAGCAGTACTTC.

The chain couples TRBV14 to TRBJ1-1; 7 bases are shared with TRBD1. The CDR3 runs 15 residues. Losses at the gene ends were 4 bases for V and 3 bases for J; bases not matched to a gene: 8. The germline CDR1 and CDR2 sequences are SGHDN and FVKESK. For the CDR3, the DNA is TGTGCCAGCAGCCTCGGTGGAGGGGGCCACACTGAAGCTTTCTTT. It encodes CASSLGGGGHTEAFF.

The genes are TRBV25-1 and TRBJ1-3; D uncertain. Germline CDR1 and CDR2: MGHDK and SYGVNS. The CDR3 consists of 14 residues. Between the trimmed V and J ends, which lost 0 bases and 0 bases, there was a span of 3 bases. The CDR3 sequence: CASSEYSSGNTIYF. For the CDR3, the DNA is TGTGCCAGCAGTGAATACAGCTCTGGAAACACCATATATTTT.

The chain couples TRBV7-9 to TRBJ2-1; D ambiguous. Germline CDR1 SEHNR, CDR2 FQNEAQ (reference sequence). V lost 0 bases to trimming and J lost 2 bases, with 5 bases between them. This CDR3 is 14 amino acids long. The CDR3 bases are TGTGCCAGCAGCTTAGCGGGGACCTACAATGAGCAGTTCTTC. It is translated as CASSLAGTYNEQFF.

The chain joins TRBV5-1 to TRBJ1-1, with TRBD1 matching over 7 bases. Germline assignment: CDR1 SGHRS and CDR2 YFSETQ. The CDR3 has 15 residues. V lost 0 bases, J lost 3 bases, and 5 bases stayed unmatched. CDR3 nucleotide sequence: TGCGCCAGCAGCTTGGTAGCCCAGGGGGACACTGAAGCTTTCTTT. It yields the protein CASSLVAQGDTEAFF.

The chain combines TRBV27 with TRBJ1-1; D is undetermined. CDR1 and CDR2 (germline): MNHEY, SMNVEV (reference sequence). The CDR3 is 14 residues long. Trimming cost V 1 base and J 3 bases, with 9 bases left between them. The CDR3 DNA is TGTGCCAGCAGTTTATTCGGTACCTACACTGAAGCTTTCTTT. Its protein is CASSLFGTYTEAFF.

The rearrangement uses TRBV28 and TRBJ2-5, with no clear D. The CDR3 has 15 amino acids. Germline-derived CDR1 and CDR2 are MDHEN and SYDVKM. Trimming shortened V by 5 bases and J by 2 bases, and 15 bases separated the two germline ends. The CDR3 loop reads CASSPPVPEQETQYF. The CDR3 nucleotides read TGTGCCAGCAGTCCGCCCGTCCCAGAGCAAGAGACCCAGTACTTC.

The CDR3 region has the DNA TGTGCCAGCGTCTTCAATCCCCCAGATACGCAGTATTTT. Protein sequence: CASVFNPPDTQYF. V usage is TRBV6-1 and J usage is TRBJ2-3; D is undetermined. Germline V gives CDR1 MNHNS, CDR2 SASEGT. V lost 8 bases and J 4 bases, leaving 13 bases between the germline ends. The CDR3 is 13 amino acids.

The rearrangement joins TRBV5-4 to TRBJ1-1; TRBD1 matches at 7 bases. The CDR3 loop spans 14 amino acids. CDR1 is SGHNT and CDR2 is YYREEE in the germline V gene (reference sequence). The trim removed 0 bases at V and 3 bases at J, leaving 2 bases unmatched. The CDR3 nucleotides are TGTGCCAGCAGCTTGGCAGGGGGGGACACTGAAGCTTTCTTT. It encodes CASSLAGGDTEAFF.

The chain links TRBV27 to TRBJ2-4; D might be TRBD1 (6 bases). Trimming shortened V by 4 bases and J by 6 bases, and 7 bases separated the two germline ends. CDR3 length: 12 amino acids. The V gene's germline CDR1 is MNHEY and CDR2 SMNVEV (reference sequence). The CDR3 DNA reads TGTGCCAGCAGTTCACAGGGAAACATTCAGTACTTC. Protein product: CASSSQGNIQYF.

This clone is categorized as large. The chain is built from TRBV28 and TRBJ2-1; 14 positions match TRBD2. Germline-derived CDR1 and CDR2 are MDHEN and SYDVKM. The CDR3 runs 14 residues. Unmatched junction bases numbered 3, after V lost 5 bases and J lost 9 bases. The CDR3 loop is CASSRLAGGSEQFF. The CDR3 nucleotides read TGTGCCAGCAGTCGACTAGCGGGAGGGAGTGAGCAGTTCTTC.

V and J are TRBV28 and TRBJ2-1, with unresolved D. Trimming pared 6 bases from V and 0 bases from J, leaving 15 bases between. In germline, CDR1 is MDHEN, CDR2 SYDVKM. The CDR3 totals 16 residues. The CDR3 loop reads CASSLIAGSSYNEQFF. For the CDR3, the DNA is TGTGCCAGCAGCTTAATAGCCGGTAGCTCCTACAATGAGCAGTTCTTC.

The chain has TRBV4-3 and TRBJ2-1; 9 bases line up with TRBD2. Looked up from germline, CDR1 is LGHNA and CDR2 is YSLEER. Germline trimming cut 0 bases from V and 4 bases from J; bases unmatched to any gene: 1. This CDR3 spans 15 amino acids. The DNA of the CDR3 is TGCGCCAGCAGCCAAGATGCGGGGGGGTACAATGAGCAGTTCTTC. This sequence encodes CASSQDAGGYNEQFF.